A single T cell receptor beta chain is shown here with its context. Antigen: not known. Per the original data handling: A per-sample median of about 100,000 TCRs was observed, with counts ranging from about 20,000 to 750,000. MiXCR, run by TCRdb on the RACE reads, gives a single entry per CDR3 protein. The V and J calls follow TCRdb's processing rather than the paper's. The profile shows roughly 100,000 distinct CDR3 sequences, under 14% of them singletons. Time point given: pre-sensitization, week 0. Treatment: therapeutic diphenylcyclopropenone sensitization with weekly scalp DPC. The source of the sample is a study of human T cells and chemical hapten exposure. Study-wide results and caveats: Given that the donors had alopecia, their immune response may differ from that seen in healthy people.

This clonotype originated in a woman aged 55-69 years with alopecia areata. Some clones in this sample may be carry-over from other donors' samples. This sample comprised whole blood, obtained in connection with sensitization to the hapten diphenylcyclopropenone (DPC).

CDR3 nucleotides: TGTGCCAGCAGCCTCGGGACAGCCTACGAGCAGTACTTC. This sequence encodes CASSLGTAYEQYF. The rearrangement links TRBV7-3 to TRBJ2-7; TRBD1 matches at 7 bases. From germline, CDR1 is SGHTA and CDR2 FQGTGA. The CDR3 sequence is 13 residues long. The trim removed 5 bases at V and 2 bases at J, leaving 3 bases unmatched. Looking up the rest from reference TRBV7-3 and TRBJ2-7 gives the full variable domain: GAGVSQTPSNKVTEKGKYVELRCDPISGHTALYWYRQSLGQGPEFLIYFQGTGAADDSGLPNDRFFAVRPEGSVSTLKIQRTERGDSAVYLCASSLGTAYEQYFGPGTRLTVT.